Below, 17 T cell receptor beta chains from the same sample are listed, as sequenced in a study of radiation and T cells in renal cell carcinoma. The data were produced by immunoSEQ multiplex PCR, yet TCRdb's version contains in-frame clones alone and is incomplete. Found here are about 22,000 clones, 70% to 80% of them singletons; the top ten hold roughly 37%. Documented time point: baseline pretreatment blood. Treatment: 15 Gy SBRT to primary tumor, nephrectomy 4 weeks later. Sequenced here: blood, sampled from a patient whose treatment included radiotherapy and nephrectomy. Every receptor here comes from a man in his 60s with renal cell carcinoma.

The chain joins TRBV30 to TRBJ1-1; TRBD1 is a possible D gene (6 bases). CDR3 size: 13 residues. Trimming left V 0 bases short and J 12 bases short, with 17 bases between. Germline values: CDR1 GTSNPN, CDR2 SVGIG (reference sequence). In DNA form, the CDR3 reads TGTGCCTGGAGTGTAGGTAGTGCAGGGGTGACTTTCTTT. It yields the protein CAWSVGSAGVTFF.

The chain recombines TRBV18 with TRBJ2-1; D is uncertain. The length of the CDR3 is 15 residues. The V gene's germline CDR1 is KGHSH and CDR2 LQKENI. V lost 0 bases and J 1 base, leaving 7 bases between the germline ends. DNA of the CDR3: TGTGCCAGCTCACCACCGACCGGATCCTACAATGAGCAGTTCTTC. It translates to CASSPPTGSYNEQFF.

The V gene is TRBV5-1, the J gene TRBJ1-1; 7 nucleotides match TRBD1. With 4 bases clipped from V and 4 bases from J, the junction kept 4 bases outside the gene matches. CDR1 is SGHRS and CDR2 is YFSETQ in the germline V gene. The CDR3 has 13 residues. This chain's CDR3 is CASSMTGSTEAFF. The CDR3 DNA is TGCGCCAGCAGCATGACAGGGAGCACTGAAGCTTTCTTT.

V usage is TRBV11-1 and J usage is TRBJ2-7; the match to TRBD1 covers 9 bases. Germline V CDR1 and CDR2: SGHAT, FQDESV (reference sequence). V shed 5 bases and J 1 base; nucleotides not matched to a gene: 6. The CDR3 sequence is 15 residues long. CDR3 nucleotide sequence: TGTGCCAGCAGCCGACAGGGGGTAAAGTCCTACGAGCAGTACTTC. It codes for CASSRQGVKSYEQYF.

The chain employs TRBV27 and TRBJ1-2, with D maybe TRBD1 (6 bases). CDR1 and CDR2 from the germline V gene are MNHEY and SMNVEV (reference sequence). The V gene lost 6 bases and the J gene lost 1 base, with 12 bases spanning the gap. The CDR3 spans 14 residues. In nucleotides, the CDR3 is TGTGCCAGCAGGAGCGGGGGGCTTAACTATGGCTACACCTTC. Translating it yields CASRSGGLNYGYTF.

The chain employs TRBV11-2 and TRBJ2-7; 9 bases agree with TRBD1. The germline V gene has CDR1 SGHAT and CDR2 FQNNGV. V dropped 1 base and J dropped 9; count of bases not matched to a gene: 13. The CDR3 runs to 16 residues. The CDR3 here is CASSLGTGAQIRAQYF. The CDR3 coding sequence is TGTGCCAGCAGCTTAGGGACAGGGGCTCAGATACGAGCGCAGTACTTC.

The chain is built from TRBV5-1 and TRBJ1-6; D not certain. Trimming took off 0 bases at V and 7 bases at J, with 11 bases between the two ends. The CDR3 loop spans 15 amino acids. The germline CDR1 and CDR2 sequences are SGHRS and YFSETQ. This chain's CDR3 is CASSLGWAENSPLHF. The CDR3 coding sequence is TGCGCCAGCAGCTTGGGGTGGGCAGAGAATTCACCCCTCCACTTT.

The chain links TRBV6-5 to TRBJ2-3; 7 nucleotides match TRBD1. This CDR3 comprises 16 residues. V gave up 0 bases and J gave up 3 bases; unmatched junction bases: 6. Germline-derived CDR1 and CDR2 are MNHEY and SVGAGI. Here the CDR3 reads CASSYSRQGRTDTQYF. The CDR3 DNA sequence: TGTGCCAGCAGTTACTCGAGACAGGGAAGGACAGATACGCAGTATTTT.

The chain is built from TRBV6-5 and TRBJ2-5, with 9 bases fitting TRBD1. The last part of the DNA fits TRBJ2-7 better; the J call may be wrong. The CDR3 length is 13 residues. The germline gives CDR1 MNHEY, CDR2 SVGAGI. CDR3 in amino acids: CASRQGAKYEQYF. The DNA for the CDR3 is TGTGCCAGCAGACAGGGGGCGAAATACGAGCAGTACTTC.

This clone occurred once. The chain carries TRBV19 and TRBJ2-1; 11 bases fit TRBD2. The CDR3 runs 12 residues. V lost 10 bases, J lost 7 bases, and 3 bases stayed unmatched. Germline V gene data show CDR1 as LNHDA and CDR2 as SQIVND (reference sequence). For the CDR3, the DNA is TGTGCCACATCTAGCGGGGGGAATGAGCAGTTCTTC. This codes for CATSSGGNEQFF.

J is TRBJ1-2 and V is TRBV4-1; D is undetermined. CDR1 is MGHRA and CDR2 is YSYEKL in the germline V gene. The CDR3 covers 12 residues. With 0 bases removed from V and 8 bases from J, the gap between germline ends came to 7 bases. The CDR3: CASSQDVEGYTF. CDR3 sequence (DNA): TGCGCCAGCAGCCAAGATGTAGAGGGCTACACCTTC.

The rearrangement uses TRBV6-1 and TRBJ2-2, with 10 positions matching TRBD2. The CDR3 totals 16 residues. V shed 3 bases and J 13 bases; nucleotides not matched to a gene: 14. Germline lookup yields CDR1 MNHNS and CDR2 SASEGT. Here the CDR3 DNA reads TGTGCCAGCAGTGAGATATGGCTAGCGGGAGATGGTGGGCTGTTTTTT. This sequence encodes CASSEIWLAGDGGLFF.

V gene TRBV11-2 combines with J gene TRBJ2-7, with D possibly TRBD2 on 5 matching bases. Germline V lookup: CDR1 SGHAT, CDR2 FQNNGV. The CDR3 extends over 13 amino acids. Trimming removed 4 bases from V and 2 bases from J, with 9 bases in between. The DNA for the CDR3 is TGTGCCAGCAGCTCCGGGAATCCCTACGAGCAGTACTTC. The encoded protein is CASSSGNPYEQYF. Full variable domain (outside the CDR3, taken from reference TRBV11-2 and TRBJ2-7): EAGVAQSPRYKIIEKRQSVAFWCNPISGHATLYWYQQILGQGPKLLIQFQNNGVVDDSQLPKDRFSAERLKGVDSTLKIQPAKLEDSAVYLCASSSGNPYEQYFGPGTRLTVT.

This chain links TRBV15 with TRBJ2-2, with TRBD2 matching over 7 bases. V was pared by 5 bases and J by 7 bases, with 10 bases of the junction left unmatched. CDR1 and CDR2 (germline): LNHNV, YYDKDF (reference sequence). The CDR3 sequence is 15 residues long. This CDR3 reads CATSERTSSVGELFF. CDR3 DNA sequence: TGTGCCACCAGCGAACGGACTAGTTCCGTCGGGGAGCTGTTTTTT.

The chain links TRBV19 to TRBJ2-5; a possible D gene is TRBD2 (6 bases). The CDR3 length is 15 residues. V was shortened by 8 bases and J by 2 bases, with 18 bases between the two germline ends. Looked up from germline, CDR1 is LNHDA and CDR2 is SQIVND (reference sequence). The CDR3 sequence is CASRPTRGRQETQYF. The CDR3 bases are TGTGCCAGTCGACCGACTAGAGGGAGGCAAGAGACCCAGTACTTC.

The J gene is TRBJ1-1, the V gene TRBV7-8; no definite D call. Trimming took 1 base from V and 6 from J, leaving 6 bases between them. The V gene's germline CDR1 is SGHVS and CDR2 FQNEAQ. This CDR3 region has 12 residues. This chain's CDR3 is CASSLGVPEAFF. DNA of the CDR3: TGTGCCAGCAGCTTAGGGGTTCCTGAAGCTTTCTTT.

This clone was picked up one time. V and J are TRBV6-5 and TRBJ1-2; D remains ambiguous. The CDR3 runs 15 residues. Germline V gene lookup returns CDR1 MNHEY and CDR2 SVGAGI. V was shortened by 0 bases and J by 7 bases, with 15 bases between the two germline ends. CDR3 loop: CASSYSGSPAGGYTF. The CDR3 coding sequence is TGTGCCAGCAGTTACTCGGGTTCACCAGCGGGTGGCTACACCTTC.